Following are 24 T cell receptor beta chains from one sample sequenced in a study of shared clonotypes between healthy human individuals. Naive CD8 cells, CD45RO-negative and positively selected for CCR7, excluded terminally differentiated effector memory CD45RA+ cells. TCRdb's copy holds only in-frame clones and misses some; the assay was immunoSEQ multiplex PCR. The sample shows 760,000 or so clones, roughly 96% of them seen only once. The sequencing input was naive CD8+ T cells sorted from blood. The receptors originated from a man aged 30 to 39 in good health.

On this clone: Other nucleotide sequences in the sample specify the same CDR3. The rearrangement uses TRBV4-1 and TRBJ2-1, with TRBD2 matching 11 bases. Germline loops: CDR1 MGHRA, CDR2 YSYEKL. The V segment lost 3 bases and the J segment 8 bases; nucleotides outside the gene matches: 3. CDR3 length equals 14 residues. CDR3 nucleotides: TGCGCCAGCAGCCACCTAGCGGGAGGCGATGAGCAGTTCTTC. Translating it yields CASSHLAGGDEQFF.

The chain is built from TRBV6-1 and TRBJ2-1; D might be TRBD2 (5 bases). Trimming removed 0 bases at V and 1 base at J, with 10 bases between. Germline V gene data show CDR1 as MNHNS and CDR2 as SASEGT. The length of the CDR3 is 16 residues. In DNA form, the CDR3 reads TGTGCCAGCAGTGAAGCTTGGCGGGTGTCCTACAATGAGCAGTTCTTC. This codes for CASSEAWRVSYNEQFF.

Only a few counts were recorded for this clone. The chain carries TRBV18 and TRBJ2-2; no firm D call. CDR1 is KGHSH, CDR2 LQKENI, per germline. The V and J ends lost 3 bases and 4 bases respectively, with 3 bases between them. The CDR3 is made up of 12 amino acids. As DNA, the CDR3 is TGTGCCAGCTCACCTCTCACCGGGGAGCTGTTTTTT. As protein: CASSPLTGELFF.

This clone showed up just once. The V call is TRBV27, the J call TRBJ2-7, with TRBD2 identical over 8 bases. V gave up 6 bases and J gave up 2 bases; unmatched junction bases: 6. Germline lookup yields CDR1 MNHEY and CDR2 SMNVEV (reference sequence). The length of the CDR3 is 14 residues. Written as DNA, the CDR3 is TGTGCCAGCAGCCAGCGGGGGCCCGCCTACGAGCAGTACTTC. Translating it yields CASSQRGPAYEQYF.

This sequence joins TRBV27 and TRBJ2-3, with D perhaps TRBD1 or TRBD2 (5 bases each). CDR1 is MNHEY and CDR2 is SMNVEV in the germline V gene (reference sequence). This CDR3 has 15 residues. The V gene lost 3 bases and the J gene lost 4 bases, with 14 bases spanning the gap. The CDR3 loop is CASSFLGVPPDTQYF. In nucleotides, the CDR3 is TGTGCCAGCAGTTTTTTGGGGGTTCCGCCAGATACGCAGTATTTT.

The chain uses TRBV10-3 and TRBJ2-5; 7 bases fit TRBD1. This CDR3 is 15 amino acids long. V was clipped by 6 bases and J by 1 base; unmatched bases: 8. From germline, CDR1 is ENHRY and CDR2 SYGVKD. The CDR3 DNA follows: TGTGCCATCAGCACTCCGGGGACAGTCCAAGAGACCCAGTACTTC. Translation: CAISTPGTVQETQYF.

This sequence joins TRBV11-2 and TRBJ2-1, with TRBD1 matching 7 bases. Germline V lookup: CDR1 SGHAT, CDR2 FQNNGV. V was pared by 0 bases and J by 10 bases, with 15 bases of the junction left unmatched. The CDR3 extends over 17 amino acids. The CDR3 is CASSLDLRTGPFEEQFF. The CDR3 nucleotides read TGTGCCAGCAGCTTAGATCTCCGGACAGGACCATTTGAGGAGCAGTTCTTC.

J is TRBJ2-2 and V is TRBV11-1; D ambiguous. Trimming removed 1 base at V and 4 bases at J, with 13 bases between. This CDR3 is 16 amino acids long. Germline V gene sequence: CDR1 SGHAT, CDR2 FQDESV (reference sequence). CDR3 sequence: CASSLGSDLGTGELFF. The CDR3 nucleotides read TGTGCCAGCAGCTTAGGTTCCGATCTGGGCACCGGGGAGCTGTTTTTT. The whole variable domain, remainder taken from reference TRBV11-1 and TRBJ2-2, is EAEVAQSPRYKITEKSQAVAFWCDPISGHATLYWYRQILGQGPELLVQFQDESVVDDSQLPKDRFSAERLKGVDSTLKIQPAELGDSAMYLCASSLGSDLGTGELFFGEGSRLTVL.

CDR3 nucleotides: TGTGCCAGCAGTCCCTCGGGCGTATATGGCTACACCTTC. This encodes CASSPSGVYGYTF. The chain employs TRBV27 and TRBJ1-2; the D is unclear. This CDR3 comprises 13 residues. The germline V and J ends were trimmed by 5 bases and 5 bases, with 12 bases remaining between them. Per germline, CDR1 MNHEY and CDR2 SMNVEV (reference sequence).

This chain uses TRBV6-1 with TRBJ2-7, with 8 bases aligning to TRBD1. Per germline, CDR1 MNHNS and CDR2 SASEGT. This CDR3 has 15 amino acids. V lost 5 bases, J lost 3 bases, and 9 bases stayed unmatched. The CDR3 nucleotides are TGTGCCAGCAGTAGAGGGACAGGAAAGAACTACGAGCAGTACTTC. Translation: CASSRGTGKNYEQYF.

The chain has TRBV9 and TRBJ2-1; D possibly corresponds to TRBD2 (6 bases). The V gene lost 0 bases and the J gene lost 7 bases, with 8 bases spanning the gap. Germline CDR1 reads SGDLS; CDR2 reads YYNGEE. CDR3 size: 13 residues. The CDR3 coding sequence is TGTGCCAGCAGCGTAGAGGGGAGGAATGAGCAGTTCTTC. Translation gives CASSVEGRNEQFF.

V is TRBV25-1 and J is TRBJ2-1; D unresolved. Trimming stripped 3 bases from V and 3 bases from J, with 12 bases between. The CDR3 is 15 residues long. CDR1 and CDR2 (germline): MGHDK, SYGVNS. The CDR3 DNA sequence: TGTGCCAGCAGTGAGTATGCAGCGAACTACAATGAGCAGTTCTTC. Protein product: CASSEYAANYNEQFF.

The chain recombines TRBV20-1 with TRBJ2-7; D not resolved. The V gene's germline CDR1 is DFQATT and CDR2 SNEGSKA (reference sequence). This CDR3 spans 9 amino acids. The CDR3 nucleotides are TGCACTCCCGTATCCGAGCAGTACTTC. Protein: CTPVSEQYF.

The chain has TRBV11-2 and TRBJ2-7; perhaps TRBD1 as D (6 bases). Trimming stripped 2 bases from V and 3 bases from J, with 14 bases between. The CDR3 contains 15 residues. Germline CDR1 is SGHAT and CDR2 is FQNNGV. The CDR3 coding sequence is TGTGCCAGCAGCTTACCCAGGGACACGCGCTACGAGCAGTACTTC. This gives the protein CASSLPRDTRYEQYF.

The CDR3 loop reads CASRYRDMNTEAFF. The DNA for the CDR3 is TGTGCCAGCAGATACAGGGATATGAACACTGAAGCTTTCTTT. The rearrangement uses TRBV7-8 and TRBJ1-1, with D tentatively TRBD1 (6 bases). The germline V gene encodes CDR1 SGHVS and CDR2 FQNEAQ. V was shortened by 6 bases and J by 0 bases, with 11 bases between the two germline ends. This CDR3 has 14 amino acids.

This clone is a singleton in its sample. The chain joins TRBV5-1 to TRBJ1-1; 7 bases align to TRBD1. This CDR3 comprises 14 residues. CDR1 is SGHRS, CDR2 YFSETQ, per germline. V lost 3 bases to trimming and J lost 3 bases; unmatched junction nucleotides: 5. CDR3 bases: TGCGCCAGCAGCTCGAGGCAGGGGGACACTGAAGCTTTCTTT. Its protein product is CASSSRQGDTEAFF.

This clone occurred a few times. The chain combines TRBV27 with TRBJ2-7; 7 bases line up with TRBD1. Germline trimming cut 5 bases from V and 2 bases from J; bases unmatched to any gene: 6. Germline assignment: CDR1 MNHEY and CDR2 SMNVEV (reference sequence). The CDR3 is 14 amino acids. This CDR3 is CASSTNRGPYEQYF. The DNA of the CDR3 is TGTGCCAGCAGTACGAACAGGGGCCCCTACGAGCAGTACTTC.

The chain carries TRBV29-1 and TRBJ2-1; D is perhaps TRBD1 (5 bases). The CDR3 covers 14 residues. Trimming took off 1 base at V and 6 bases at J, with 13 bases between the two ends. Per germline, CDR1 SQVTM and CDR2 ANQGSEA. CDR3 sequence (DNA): TGCAGCGTTGAAGGGTGGGGCAGGGTCAATGAGCAGTTCTTC. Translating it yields CSVEGWGRVNEQFF.

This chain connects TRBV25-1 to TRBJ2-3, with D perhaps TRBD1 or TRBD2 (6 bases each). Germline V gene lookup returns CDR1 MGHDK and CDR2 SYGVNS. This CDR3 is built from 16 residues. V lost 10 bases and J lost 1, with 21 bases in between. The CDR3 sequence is CATGGIRTVRTDTQYF. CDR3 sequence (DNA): TGTGCCACCGGGGGAATCAGGACAGTACGCACAGATACGCAGTATTTT.

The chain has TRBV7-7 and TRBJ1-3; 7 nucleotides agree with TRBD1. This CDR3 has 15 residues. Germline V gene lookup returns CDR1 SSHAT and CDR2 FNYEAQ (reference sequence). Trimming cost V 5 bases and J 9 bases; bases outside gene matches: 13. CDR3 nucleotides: TGTGCCAGCAGCACCGACGGGACAGTGGGTGCCACCATATATTTT. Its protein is CASSTDGTVGATIYF.

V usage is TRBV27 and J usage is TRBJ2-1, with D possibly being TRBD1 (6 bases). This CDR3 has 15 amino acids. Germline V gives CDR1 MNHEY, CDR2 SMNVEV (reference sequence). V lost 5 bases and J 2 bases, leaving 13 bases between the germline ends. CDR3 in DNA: TGTGCCAGCAGTAGCGGTGACAGGCCCTACAATGAGCAGTTCTTC. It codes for CASSSGDRPYNEQFF.

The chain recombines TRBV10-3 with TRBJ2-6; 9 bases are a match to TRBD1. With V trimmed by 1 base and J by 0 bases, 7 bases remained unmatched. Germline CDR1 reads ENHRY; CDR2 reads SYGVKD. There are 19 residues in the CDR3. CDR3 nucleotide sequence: TGTGCCATCAGTGAGTTGTGGGACAGGGACCTCTCTGGGGCCAACGTCCTGACTTTC. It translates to CAISELWDRDLSGANVLTF.

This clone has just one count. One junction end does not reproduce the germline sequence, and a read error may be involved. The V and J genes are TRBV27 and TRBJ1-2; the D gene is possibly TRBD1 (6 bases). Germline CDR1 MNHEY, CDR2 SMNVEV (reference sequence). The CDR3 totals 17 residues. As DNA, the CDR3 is TGTGCCAGCAGTACACTATCTTCAGGGGTAGATAACTTTGGCTACACCTTC. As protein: CASSTLSSGVDNFGYTF.

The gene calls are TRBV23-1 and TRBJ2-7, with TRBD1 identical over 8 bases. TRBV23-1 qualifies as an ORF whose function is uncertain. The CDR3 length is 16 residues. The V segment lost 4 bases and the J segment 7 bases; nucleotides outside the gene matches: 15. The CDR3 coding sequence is TGCGCCAGCAGTCCTTCCCTGGACAGGGAAACAAGAGAGCAGTACTTC. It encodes CASSPSLDRETREQYF.